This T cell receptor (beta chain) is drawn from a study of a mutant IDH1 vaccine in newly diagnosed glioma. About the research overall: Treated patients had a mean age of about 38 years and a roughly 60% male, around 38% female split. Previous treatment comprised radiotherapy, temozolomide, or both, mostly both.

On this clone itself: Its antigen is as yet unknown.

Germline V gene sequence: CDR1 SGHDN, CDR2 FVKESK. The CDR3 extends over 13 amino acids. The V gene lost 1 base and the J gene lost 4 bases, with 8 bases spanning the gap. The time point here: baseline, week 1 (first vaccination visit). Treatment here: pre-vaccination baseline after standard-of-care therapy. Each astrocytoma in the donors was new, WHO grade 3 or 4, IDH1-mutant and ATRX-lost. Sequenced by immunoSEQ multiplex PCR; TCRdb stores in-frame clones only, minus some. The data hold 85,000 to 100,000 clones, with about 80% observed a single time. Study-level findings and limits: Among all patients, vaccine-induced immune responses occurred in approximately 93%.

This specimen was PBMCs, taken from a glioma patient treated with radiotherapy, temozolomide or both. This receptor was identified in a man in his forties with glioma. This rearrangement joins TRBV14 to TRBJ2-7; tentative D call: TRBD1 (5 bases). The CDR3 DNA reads TGTGCCAGCAGCCAAGTAGCAGGGTACGAGCAGTACTTC. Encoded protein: CASSQVAGYEQYF.